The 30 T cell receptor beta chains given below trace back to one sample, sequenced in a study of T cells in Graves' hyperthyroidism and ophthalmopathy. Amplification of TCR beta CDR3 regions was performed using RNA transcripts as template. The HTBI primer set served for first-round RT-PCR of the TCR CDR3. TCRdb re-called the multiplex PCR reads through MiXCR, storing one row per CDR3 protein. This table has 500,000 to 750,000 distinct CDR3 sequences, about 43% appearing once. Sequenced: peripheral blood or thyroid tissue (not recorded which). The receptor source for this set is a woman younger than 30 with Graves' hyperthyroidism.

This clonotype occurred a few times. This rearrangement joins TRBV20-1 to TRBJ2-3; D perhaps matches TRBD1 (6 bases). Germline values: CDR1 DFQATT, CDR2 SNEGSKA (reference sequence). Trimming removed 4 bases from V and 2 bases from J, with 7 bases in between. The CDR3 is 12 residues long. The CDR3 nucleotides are TGCAGTGCTAAGGGGGACACAGATACGCAGTATTTT. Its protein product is CSAKGDTDTQYF.

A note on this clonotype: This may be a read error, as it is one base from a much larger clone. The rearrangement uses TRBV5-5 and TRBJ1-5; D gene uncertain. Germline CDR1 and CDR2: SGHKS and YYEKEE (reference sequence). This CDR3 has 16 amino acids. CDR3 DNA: TGTGCCTGCAGCTTGTGGTTAGGGCGGATCAATCAGCCCCAGCATTTT. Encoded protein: CACSLWLGRINQPQHF.

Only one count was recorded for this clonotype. The CDR3 coding sequence is TGTGCCAGTAGTATCGAGGACTATGGCTACACCTTC. Its translation is CASSIEDYGYTF. The V call is TRBV19, the J call TRBJ1-2; D not resolved. From germline, CDR1 is LNHDA and CDR2 SQIVND (reference sequence). Deletions cut 3 bases from V and 3 bases from J, with 5 bases between. This CDR3 comprises 12 residues.

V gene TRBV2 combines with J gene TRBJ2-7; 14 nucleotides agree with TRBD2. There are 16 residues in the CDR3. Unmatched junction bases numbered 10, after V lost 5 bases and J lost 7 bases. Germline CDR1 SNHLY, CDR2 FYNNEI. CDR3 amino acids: CASSFAGLAGDNEQYF. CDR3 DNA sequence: TGTGCCAGCAGTTTTGCGGGACTAGCGGGAGACAATGAGCAGTACTTC.

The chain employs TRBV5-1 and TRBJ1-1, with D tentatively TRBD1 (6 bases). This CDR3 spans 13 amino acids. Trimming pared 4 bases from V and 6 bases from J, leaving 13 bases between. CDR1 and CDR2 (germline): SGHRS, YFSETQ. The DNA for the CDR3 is TGCGCCAGCAGCCCGGGAGGGACATCTGAAGCTTTCTTT. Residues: CASSPGGTSEAFF.

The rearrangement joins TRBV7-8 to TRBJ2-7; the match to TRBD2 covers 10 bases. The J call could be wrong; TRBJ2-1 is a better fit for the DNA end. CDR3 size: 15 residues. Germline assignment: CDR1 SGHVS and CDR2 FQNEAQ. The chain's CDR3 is CASSSWTSGYNEQFF. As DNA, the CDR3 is TGTGCCAGCAGCTCGTGGACTAGCGGTTACAATGAGCAGTTCTTC.

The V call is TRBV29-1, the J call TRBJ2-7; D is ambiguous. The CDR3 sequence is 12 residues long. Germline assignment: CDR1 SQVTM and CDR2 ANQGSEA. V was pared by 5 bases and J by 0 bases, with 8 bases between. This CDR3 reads CSVRATSYEQYF. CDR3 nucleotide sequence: TGCAGCGTTAGGGCTACCTCCTACGAGCAGTACTTC.

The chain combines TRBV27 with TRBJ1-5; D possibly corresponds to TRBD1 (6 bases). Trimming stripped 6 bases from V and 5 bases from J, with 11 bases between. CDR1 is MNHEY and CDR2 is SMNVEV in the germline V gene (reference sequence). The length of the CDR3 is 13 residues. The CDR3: CASRRDTDQPQHF. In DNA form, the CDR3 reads TGTGCCAGCAGACGGGACACCGATCAGCCCCAGCATTTT.

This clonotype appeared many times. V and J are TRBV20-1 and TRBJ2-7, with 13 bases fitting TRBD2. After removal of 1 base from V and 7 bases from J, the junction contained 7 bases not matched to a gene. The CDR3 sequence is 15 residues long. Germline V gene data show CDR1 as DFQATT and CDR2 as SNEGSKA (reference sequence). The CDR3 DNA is TGCAGTGCTAGAGCTCGACTAGCGGGAGGCGGTGAGCAGTACTTC. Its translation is CSARARLAGGGEQYF.

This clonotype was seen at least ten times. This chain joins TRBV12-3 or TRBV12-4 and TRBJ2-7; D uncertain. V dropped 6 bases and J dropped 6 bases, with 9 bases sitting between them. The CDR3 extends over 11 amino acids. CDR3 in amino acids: CASSSYGEQYF. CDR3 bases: TGTGCCAGCAGCTCCTATGGCGAGCAGTACTTC.

CDR3 region: CASTIWQGYNEQFF. CDR3 sequence (DNA): TGTGCCAGCACGATTTGGCAGGGTTACAATGAGCAGTTCTTC. The V and J genes are TRBV2 and TRBJ2-1; possible D gene TRBD1, 5 bases. V lost 7 bases and J 4 bases, leaving 14 bases between the germline ends. This CDR3 contains 14 residues. CDR1 is SNHLY and CDR2 is FYNNEI in the germline V gene.

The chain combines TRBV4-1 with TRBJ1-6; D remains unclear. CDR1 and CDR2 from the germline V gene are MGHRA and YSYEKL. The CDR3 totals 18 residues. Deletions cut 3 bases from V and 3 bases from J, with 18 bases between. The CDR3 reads CASSQFLLVRGYNSPLHF. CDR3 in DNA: TGCGCCAGCAGCCAGTTCTTATTGGTCCGCGGCTATAATTCACCCCTCCACTTT.

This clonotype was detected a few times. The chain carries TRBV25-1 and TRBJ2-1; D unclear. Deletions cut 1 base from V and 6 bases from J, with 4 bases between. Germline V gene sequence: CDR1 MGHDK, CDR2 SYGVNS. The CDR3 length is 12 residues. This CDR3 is CASSESPNEQFF. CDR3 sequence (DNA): TGTGCCAGCAGTGAATCCCCCAATGAGCAGTTCTTC.

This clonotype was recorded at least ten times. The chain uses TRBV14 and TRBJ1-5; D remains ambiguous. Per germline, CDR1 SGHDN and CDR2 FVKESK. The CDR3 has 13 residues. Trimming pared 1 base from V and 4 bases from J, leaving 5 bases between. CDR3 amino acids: CASSQAGNQPQHF. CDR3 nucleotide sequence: TGTGCCAGCAGCCAAGCTGGTAATCAGCCCCAGCATTTT.

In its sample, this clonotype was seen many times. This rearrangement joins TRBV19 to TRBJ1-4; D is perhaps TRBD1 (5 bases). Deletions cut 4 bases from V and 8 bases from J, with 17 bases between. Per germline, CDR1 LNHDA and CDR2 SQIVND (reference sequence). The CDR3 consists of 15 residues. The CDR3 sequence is CASSTNARGWEKLFF. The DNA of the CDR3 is TGTGCCAGTAGTACCAATGCACGGGGCTGGGAAAAACTGTTTTTT.

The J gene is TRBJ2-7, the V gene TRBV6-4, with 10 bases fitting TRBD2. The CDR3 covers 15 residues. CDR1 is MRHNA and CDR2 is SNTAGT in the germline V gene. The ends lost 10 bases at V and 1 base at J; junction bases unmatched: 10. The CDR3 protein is CAISDSSGRSYEQYF. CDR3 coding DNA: TGTGCCATCAGCGACTCTAGCGGGAGATCCTACGAGCAGTACTTC.

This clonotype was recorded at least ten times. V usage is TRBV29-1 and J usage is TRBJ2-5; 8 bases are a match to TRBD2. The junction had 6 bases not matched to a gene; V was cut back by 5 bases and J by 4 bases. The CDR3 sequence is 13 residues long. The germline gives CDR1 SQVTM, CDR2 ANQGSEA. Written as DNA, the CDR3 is TGCAGCGTTCGTTCGGGGGGGAGAGAGACCCAGTACTTC. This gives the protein CSVRSGGRETQYF.

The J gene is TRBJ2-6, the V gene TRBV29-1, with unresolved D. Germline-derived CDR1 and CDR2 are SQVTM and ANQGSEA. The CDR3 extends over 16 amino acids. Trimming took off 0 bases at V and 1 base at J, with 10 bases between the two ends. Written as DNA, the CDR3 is TGCAGCGTTGAAGAGGACCGAGTTTCTGGGGCCAACGTCCTGACTTTC. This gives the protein CSVEEDRVSGANVLTF.

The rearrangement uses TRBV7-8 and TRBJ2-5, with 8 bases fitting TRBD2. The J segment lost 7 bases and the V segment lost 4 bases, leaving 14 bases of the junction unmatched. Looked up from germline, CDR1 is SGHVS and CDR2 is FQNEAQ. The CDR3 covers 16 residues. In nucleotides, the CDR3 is TGTGCCAGCAGCTCAGCGGGGGCGGTTCGAGCTTGGACCCAGTACTTC. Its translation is CASSSAGAVRAWTQYF.

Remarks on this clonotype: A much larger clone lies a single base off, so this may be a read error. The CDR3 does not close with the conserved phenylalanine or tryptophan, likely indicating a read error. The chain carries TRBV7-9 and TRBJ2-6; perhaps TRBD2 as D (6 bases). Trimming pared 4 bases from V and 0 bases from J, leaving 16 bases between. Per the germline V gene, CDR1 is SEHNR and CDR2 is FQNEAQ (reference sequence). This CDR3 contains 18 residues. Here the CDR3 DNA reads TGTGCCAGCAGCTCCCCCCGGGACGGGAGCTCTGGGGCCAACGTCCTGACTTCC. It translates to CASSSPRDGSSGANVLTS.

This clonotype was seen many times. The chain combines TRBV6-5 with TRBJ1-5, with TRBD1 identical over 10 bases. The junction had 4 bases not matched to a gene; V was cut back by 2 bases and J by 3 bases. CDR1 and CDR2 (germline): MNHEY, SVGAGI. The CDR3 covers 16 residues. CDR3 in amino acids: CASSYSGTGVNQPQHF. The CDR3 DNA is TGTGCCAGCAGTTACAGTGGGACAGGGGTCAATCAGCCCCAGCATTTT.

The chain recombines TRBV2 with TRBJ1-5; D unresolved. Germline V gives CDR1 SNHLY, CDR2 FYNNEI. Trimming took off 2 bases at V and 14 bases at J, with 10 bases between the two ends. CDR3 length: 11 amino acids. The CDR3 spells CASSETRTEHF. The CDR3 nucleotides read TGTGCCAGCAGTGAAACACGGACTGAGCATTTT.

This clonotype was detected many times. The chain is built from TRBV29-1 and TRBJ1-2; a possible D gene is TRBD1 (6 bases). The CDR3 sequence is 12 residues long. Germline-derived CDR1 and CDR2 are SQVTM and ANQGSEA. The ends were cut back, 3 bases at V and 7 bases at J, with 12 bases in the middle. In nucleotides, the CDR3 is TGCAGCGTTGAGGGACACGGGCCTGGCTACACCTTC. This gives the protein CSVEGHGPGYTF.

CDR3 in DNA: TGTGCCAGCACCCTCCCATTGGACAATGAGCAGTTCTTC. The encoded protein is CASTLPLDNEQFF. The chain couples TRBV5-4 to TRBJ2-1; D is undetermined. The germline gives CDR1 SGHNT, CDR2 YYREEE (reference sequence). The CDR3 runs to 13 residues. The V end lost 6 bases, the J end lost 5 bases, and 12 bases lay between the germline ends.

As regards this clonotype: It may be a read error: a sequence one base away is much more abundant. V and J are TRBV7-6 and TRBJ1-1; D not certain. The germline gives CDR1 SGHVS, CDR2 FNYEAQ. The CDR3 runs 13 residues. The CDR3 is CACSLEVGREAFF. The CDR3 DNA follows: TGTGCCTGCAGCTTGGAAGTAGGCAGGGAAGCTTTCTTT.

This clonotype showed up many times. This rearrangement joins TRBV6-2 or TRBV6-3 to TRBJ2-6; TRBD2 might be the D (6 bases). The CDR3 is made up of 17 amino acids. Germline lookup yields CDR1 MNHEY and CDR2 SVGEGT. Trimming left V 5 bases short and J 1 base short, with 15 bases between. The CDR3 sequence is CASSDGGPGSGANVLTF. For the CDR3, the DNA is TGTGCCAGCAGTGACGGGGGACCAGGGTCTGGGGCCAACGTCCTGACTTTC.

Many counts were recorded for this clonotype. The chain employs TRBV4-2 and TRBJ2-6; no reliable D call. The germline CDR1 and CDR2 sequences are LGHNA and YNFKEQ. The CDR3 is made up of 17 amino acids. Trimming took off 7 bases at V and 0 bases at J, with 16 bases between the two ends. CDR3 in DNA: TGTGCCAGCACCACTTCCGAATCCACCTCTGGGGCCAACGTCCTGACTTTC. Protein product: CASTTSESTSGANVLTF.

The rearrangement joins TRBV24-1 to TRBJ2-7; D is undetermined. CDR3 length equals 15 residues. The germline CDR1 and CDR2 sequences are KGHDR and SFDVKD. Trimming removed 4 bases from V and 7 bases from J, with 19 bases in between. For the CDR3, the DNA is TGTGCCACCAGTGACACTCGAAGCCCGGGCGATGAGCAGTACTTC. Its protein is CATSDTRSPGDEQYF.

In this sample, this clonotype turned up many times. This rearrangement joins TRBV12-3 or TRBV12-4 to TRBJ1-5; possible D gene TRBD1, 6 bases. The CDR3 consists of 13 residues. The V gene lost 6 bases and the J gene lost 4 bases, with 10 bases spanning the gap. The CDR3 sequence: CASRRTANQPQHF. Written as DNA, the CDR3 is TGTGCCAGCAGGCGGACAGCAAATCAGCCCCAGCATTTT.

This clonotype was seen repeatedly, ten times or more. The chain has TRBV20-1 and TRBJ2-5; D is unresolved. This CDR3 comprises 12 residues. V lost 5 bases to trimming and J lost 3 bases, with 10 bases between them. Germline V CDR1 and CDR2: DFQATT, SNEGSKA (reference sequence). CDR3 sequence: CSAGRAEETQYF. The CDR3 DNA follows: TGCAGTGCTGGTCGGGCTGAAGAGACCCAGTACTTC.